This T cell receptor beta chain was found in a study of shared clonotypes between healthy human individuals. Repertoires were generated with immunoSEQ multiplex PCR, while TCRdb's copy carries only in-frame clones and drops some. The table lists around 530,000 clones, roughly four fifths of them singletons. The CDR3 has 15 residues. From germline, CDR1 is SEHNR and CDR2 FQNEAQ (reference sequence). V dropped 0 bases and J dropped 0 bases, with 7 bases sitting between them. About this clone itself: This sample includes further DNA sequences coding for the same CDR3.

The chain carries TRBV7-9 and TRBJ2-3; D is possibly TRBD2 (6 bases). The receptor comes from a woman aged 40-49 years in good health. Some clones in this sample may be carry-over from other donors' samples. The sequenced sample consisted of PBMCs. The CDR3, as DNA: TGTGCCAGCAGCTTAGCTGGGGGGAGCACAGATACGCAGTATTTT. It specifies CASSLAGGSTDTQYF.